This T cell receptor (beta chain) was sequenced in a study of control samples from healthy donors and cancer patients. Between the trimmed V and J ends, which lost 1 base and 5 bases, there was a span of 20 bases. Germline V gene sequence: CDR1 MGHRA, CDR2 YSYEKL. The CDR3 is 17 residues long. Sequenced by immunoSEQ multiplex PCR; TCRdb stores in-frame clones only, minus some. The table includes roughly 120,000 clones, about 89% detected once. The gene calls are TRBV4-1 and TRBJ1-1; D gene ambiguous. Sequencing was carried out using blood. This TCR came from a woman aged 45 to 65 in good health. This CDR3 reads CASSQVNPRASGTEAFF. The CDR3 DNA follows: TGCGCCAGCAGCCAAGTTAACCCAAGGGCGAGTGGGACTGAAGCTTTCTTT.